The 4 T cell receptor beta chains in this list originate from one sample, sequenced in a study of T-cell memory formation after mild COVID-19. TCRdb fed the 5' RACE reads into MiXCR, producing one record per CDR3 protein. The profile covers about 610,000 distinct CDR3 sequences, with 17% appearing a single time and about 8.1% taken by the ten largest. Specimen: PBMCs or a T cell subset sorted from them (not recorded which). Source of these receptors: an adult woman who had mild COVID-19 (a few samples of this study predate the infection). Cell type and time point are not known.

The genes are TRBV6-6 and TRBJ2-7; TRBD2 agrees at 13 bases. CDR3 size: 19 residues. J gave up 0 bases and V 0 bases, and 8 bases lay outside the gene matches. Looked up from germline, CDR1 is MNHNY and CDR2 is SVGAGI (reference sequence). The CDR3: CASSYSMLLAGGDSYEQYF. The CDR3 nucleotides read TGTGCCAGCAGTTACTCGATGTTACTAGCGGGGGGGGACTCCTACGAGCAGTACTTC.

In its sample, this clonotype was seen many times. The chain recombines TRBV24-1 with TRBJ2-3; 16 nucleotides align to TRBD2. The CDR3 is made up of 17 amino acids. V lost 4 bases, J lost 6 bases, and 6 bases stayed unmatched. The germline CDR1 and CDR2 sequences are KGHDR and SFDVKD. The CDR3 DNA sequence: TGTGCCACCAGTGACCGGGGGACTAGCGGGAGGGCCGATACGCAGTATTTT. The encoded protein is CATSDRGTSGRADTQYF.

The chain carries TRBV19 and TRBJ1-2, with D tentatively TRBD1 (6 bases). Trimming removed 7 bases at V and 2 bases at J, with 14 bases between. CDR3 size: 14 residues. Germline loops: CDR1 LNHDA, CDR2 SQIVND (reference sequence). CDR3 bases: TGTGCCAGTAAAAGGGACAACCTAAACTATGGCTACACCTTC. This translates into CASKRDNLNYGYTF.

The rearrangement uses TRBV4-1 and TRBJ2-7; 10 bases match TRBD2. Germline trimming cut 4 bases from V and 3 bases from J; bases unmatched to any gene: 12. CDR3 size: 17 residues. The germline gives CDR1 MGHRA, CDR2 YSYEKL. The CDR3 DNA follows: TGCGCCAGCAGCCCAGATCCCTTAGCGGGGGGATTCTACGAGCAGTACTTC. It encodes CASSPDPLAGGFYEQYF.